This T cell receptor beta chain was recorded in a study of cytomegalovirus exposure and HLA in healthy donors. Amplification used 60 Vbeta primers and 13 Jbeta primers. Some clones are missing from TCRdb's copy, which holds only in-frame ones; the method was immunoSEQ multiplex PCR. The sample includes some 130,000 clones, roughly 82% of them seen just once. The donors (healthy individuals) were bone marrow donors. Trimming took off 2 bases at V and 5 bases at J, with 19 bases between the two ends. The CDR3 consists of 16 residues. The V gene's germline CDR1 is SGHKS and CDR2 YYEKEE (reference sequence).

This chain joins TRBV5-5 and TRBJ2-5; possible D gene TRBD1, 6 bases. The sequencing input was PBMCs. This clonotype originated in a male donor in good health and CMV-seropositive. This CDR3 reads CASSLSVRGSGETQYF. The CDR3 nucleotides are TGTGCCAGCAGCTTATCCGTCAGGGGTTCGGGGGAGACCCAGTACTTC.